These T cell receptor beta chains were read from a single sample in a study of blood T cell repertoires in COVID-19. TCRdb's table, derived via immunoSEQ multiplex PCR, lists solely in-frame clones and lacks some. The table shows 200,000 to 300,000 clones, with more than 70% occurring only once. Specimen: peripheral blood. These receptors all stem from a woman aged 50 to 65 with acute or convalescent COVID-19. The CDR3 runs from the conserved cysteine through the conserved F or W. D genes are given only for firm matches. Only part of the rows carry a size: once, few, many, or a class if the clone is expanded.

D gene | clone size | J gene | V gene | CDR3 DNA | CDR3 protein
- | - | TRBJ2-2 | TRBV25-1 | TGTGCCAGCAGTGAAGGGCGCGGGGAGCTGTTTTTT | CASSEGRGELFF
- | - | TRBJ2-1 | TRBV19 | TGTGCCAGTAGTGCGGGACTCCCCTCCTACAATGAGCAGTTCTTC | CASSAGLPSYNEQFF
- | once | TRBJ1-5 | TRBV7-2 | TGTGCCAGCAGCTTCGACAGAGATCAGCCCCAGCATTTT | CASSFDRDQPQHF
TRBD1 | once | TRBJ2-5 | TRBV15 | TGTGCCACCACCCTGACAGGGACAGTAGAGACCCAGTACTTC | CATTLTGTVETQYF
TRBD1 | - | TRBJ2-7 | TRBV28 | TGTGCCAGCAGTCTCGGTGGGGGACAGGGGGCTTCCTACGAGCAGTACTTC | CASSLGGGQGASYEQYF
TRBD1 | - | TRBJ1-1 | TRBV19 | TGTGCCAGCAAAACCCTGACAGGGGGCGACACTGAAGCTTTCTTT | CASKTLTGGDTEAFF
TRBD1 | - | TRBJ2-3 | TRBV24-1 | TGTGCCACCAGCCCGGACAGGGGCCTTTGGGGGATGCAGTATTTT | CATSPDRGLWGMQYF
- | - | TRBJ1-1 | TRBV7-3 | TGTGCCAGCAGCTTAACTCCAGAGAACACTGAAGCTTTCTTT | CASSLTPENTEAFF
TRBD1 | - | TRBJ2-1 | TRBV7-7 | TGTGCTAGCAGCTCCTCAACGACAGGGAACAATGAGCAGTTCTTC | CASSSSTTGNNEQFF
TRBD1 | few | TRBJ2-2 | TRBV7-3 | TGTGCCAGCAGCTTAGGGACAGCGTTCACCGGGGAGCTGTTTTTT | CASSLGTAFTGELFF
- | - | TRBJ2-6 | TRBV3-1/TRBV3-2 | TGTGCCAGCAGCCCACGGGAGCCCCGCCTCTCTGGGGCCAACGTCCTGACTTTC | CASSPREPRLSGANVLTF
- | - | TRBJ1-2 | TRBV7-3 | TGTGCCAGCCTGAGAGGGCATGGCTACACCTTC | CASLRGHGYTF
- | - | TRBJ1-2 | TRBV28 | TGTGCCAGCAGTATATCCCCGGCAGGGATTAACTATGGCTACACCTTC | CASSISPAGINYGYTF
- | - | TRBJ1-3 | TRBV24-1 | TGTGCCACCAGTTCCCGCTCTGGAAACACCATATATTTT | CATSSRSGNTIYF
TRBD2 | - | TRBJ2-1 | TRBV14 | TGTGCCAGCAGCCAAGTTGGTAGCGGGAGGATTGACAATGAGCAGTTCTTC | CASSQVGSGRIDNEQFF
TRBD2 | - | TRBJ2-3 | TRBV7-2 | TGTGCCAGCAGCTTAGGACTAGCGCCAGATACGCAGTATTTT | CASSLGLAPDTQYF
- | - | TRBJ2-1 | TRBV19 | TGTGCCAGTAGTGCGGGACTTCTTGACAATGAGCAGTTCTTC | CASSAGLLDNEQFF
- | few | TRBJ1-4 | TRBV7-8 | TGTGCCAGCAGCTTAACTTACCGGAATGAAAAACTGTTTTTT | CASSLTYRNEKLFF
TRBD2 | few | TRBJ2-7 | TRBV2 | TGTGCCAGCAGTGAAGGTGGCGGGAGTGGTTACGAGCAGTACTTC | CASSEGGGSGYEQYF
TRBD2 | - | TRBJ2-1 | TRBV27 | TGTGCCAGCAGTTTAGTCTGGCCTAGCGGGACTAACTACAATGAGCAGTTCTTC | CASSLVWPSGTNYNEQFF
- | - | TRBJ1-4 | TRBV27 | TGTGCCAGCAGCTATAATGAAAAACTGTTTTTT | CASSYNEKLFF
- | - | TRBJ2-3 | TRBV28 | TGTGCCAGCAGTTTATTGGTGGGCGACCTACGCACAGATACGCAGTATTTT | CASSLLVGDLRTDTQYF
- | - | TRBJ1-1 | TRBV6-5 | TGTGCCAGCAGGGGAACAGGTGGTATTGGTGAAGCTTTCTTT | CASRGTGGIGEAFF
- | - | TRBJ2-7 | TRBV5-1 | TGCGCCAGCAGCTTAGAGGCCAGGGTCTCCTACGAGCAGTACTTC | CASSLEARVSYEQYF
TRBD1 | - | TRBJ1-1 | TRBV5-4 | TGTGCCAGCAGCTCCGACAGGGGCCAGAACACTGAAGCTTTCTTT | CASSSDRGQNTEAFF
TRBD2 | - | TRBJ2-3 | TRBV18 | TGTGCCAGCTCACCGGGACTAGCGGGAGGTACCTCAGATACGCAGTATTTT | CASSPGLAGGTSDTQYF
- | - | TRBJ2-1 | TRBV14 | TGTGCCAGCAGCCAAGTGGGGGGGGCTAGCTCCTACAATGAGCAGTTCTTC | CASSQVGGASSYNEQFF
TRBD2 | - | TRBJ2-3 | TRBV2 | TGTGCCAGCAGCAGAGGGACTAGCGGATACACAGATACGCAGTATTTT | CASSRGTSGYTDTQYF
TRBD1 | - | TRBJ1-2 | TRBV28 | TGTGCCAGCAGTTTCGGGGGACAGGGGACTCCCTATGGCTACACCTTC | CASSFGGQGTPYGYTF
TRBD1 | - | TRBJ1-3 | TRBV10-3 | TGTGCCATCAGGGGACAGTCCTCTGGAAACACCATATATTTT | CAIRGQSSGNTIYF
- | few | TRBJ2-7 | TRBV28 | TGTGCCAGCAGTTTCCCCAGGGGGGCCTACGAGCAGTACTTC | CASSFPRGAYEQYF
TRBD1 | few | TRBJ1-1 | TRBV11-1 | TGTGCCAGCACCGCCGACAGGGACACTGAAGCTTTCTTT | CASTADRDTEAFF
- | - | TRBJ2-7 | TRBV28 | TGTGCCAGCAGTTTCTGGCCGGGCGGGGAGCAGTACTTC | CASSFWPGGEQYF
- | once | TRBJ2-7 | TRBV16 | TGTGCCAGCAGCCAATTGGAAAACAGGGCTACCCACGAGCAGTACTTC | CASSQLENRATHEQYF
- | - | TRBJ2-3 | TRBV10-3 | TGTGCCATCAGTGAGTCCTATGTGGACAGAAGCACAGATACGCAGTATTTT | CAISESYVDRSTDTQYF
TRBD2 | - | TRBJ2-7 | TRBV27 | TGTGCCACCCAATTACACGGGACTAGCTCCTACGAGCAGTACTTC | CATQLHGTSSYEQYF
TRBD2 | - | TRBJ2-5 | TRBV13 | TGTGCCAGCAGCCCTGGGACTAGGGAAGAGACCCAGTACTTC | CASSPGTREETQYF
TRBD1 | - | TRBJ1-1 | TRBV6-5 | TGTGCCAGCAGATATCGAGGACAGGGGGCTGCTTTCTTT | CASRYRGQGAAFF
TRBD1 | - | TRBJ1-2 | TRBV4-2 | TGTGCCAGCAGCCAAGAAGGGACAGCCTATGGCTACACCTTC | CASSQEGTAYGYTF
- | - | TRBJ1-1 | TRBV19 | TGTGCCAGTAGTGTGTACTTTGAAGCTTTCTTT | CASSVYFEAFF
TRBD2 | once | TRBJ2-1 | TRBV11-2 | TGTGCCAGCAGCCCTGATTTTAGCGGGGGAAATGAGCAGTTCTTC | CASSPDFSGGNEQFF
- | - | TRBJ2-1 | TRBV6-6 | TGTGCCAGCAGTTACTCCGTCTACAATGAGCAGTTCTTC | CASSYSVYNEQFF
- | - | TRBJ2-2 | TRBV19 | TGTGCCAGTAGTATAGCGGGGGGCGGAGGGGAGCTGTTTTTT | CASSIAGGGGELFF
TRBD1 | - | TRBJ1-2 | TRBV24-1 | TGTGCCACCAGTGACCAAGGACAGGGGTATGGCTACACCTTC | CATSDQGQGYGYTF
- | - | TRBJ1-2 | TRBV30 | TGTGCCTGGATGATGGGAGGTCATGGCTACACCTTC | CAWMMGGHGYTF
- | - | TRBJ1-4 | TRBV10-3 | TGTGCCATCAGTGAGTCGGGGGCACCTAATGAAAAACTGTTTTTT | CAISESGAPNEKLFF
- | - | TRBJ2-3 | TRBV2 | TGTGCTTGGGCCCCAGACGGCTATAGCACAGATACGCAGTATTTT | CAWAPDGYSTDTQYF
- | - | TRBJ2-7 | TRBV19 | TGTGCCAGTAGTATTGCGGGACTGCTGGGAGAGCAGTACTTC | CASSIAGLLGEQYF
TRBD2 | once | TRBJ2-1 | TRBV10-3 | TGTGCCATCAGTAGCGGGAGAAATAACAATGAGCAGTTCTTC | CAISSGRNNNEQFF
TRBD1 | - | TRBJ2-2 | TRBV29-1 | TGCAGCGTTGGTGGACAGGAGAACACCGGGGAGCTGTTTTTT | CSVGGQENTGELFF
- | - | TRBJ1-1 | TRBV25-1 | TGTGCCAGCAGTGACCTGGGGGGGGTGGAGAACACTGAAGCTTTCTTT | CASSDLGGVENTEAFF
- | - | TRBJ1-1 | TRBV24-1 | TGTGCCACCAGTGACCCGGGGAAGGGAACTGAAGCTTTCTTT | CATSDPGKGTEAFF
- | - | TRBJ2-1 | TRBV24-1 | TGTGCCACCAGTGATTTGCAGGGAAGAGACAATGAGCAGTTCTTC | CATSDLQGRDNEQFF
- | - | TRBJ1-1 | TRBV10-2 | TGCGCCAGCAGGGACAGAGAGATGAACACTGAAGCTTTCTTT | CASRDREMNTEAFF
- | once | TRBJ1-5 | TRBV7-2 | TGTGCCAGCAGCTTGTATGCAGGGCGGAATCAGCCCCAGCATTTT | CASSLYAGRNQPQHF
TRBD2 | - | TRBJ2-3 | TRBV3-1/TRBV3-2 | TGTGCCAGCAGCTCAACTAGCGGGAGTGGCACAGATACGCAGTATTTT | CASSSTSGSGTDTQYF
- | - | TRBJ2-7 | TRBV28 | TGTGCCAGCAATATGGTGGGAGCCGAGCAGTACTTC | CASNMVGAEQYF
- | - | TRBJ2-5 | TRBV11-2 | TGTGCCAGCTCCCTAGAGGAGGTGCAAGAGACCCAGTACTTC | CASSLEEVQETQYF
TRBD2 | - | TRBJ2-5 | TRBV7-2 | TGTGCCAGCAGCACCGGGACTAGCGGCCATCAGACCCAGTACTTC | CASSTGTSGHQTQYF
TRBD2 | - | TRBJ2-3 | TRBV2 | TGTGCCAGCACGGGACTAGCGTTTTTTACCGTGGCCACAGATACGCAGTATTTT | CASTGLAFFTVATDTQYF